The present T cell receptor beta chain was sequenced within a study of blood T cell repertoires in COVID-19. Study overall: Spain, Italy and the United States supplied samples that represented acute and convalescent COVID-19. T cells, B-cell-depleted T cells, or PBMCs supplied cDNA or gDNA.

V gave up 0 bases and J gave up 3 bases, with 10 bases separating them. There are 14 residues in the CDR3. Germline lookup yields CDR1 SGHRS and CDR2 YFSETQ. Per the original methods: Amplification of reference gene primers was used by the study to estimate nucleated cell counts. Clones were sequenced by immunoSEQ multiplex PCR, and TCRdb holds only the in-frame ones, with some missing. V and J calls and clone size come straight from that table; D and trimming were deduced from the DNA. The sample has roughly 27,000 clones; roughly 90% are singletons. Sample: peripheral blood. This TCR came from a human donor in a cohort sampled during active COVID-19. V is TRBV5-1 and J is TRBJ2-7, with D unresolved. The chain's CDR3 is CASSLADFNYEQYF. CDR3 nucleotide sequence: TGCGCCAGCAGCTTGGCCGACTTCAACTACGAGCAGTACTTC.